This is a list of T cell receptor beta chains from one sample in a study of T cell repertoires in cytomegalovirus infection. A single record per CDR3 protein comes from TCRdb applying MiXCR to the reads. This table holds around 260,000 distinct CDR3 sequences, about 25% found once. The sequenced material came from PBMCs. These TCRs come from a human donor in good health (CMV status not recorded). Some clones in this sample may be carry-over from other donors' samples. Both conserved end residues are part of each CDR3. A D gene is named only where the DNA matches it firmly. Clone size is given for some rows only: seen once, a few or many times, or a class if the clone is expanded.

cdr3_aa cdr3_nt j_call clone_size d_call v_call
CASGVTEAFF TGTGCCAGCGGGGTAACTGAAGCTTTCTTT TRBJ1-1 . . TRBV28
CASSRPGTGGLGGNTIYF TGTGCCAGCAGTCGTCCCGGGACAGGGGGTTTGGGCGGAAACACCATATATTTT TRBJ1-3 . TRBD1 TRBV28
CASGNIAGAHVLSF TGTGCCAGCGGCAACATCGCTGGGGCCCACGTCCTGAGTTTC TRBJ2-6 . . TRBV6-8
CASSDLGTGGADTQYF TGTGCCAGCAGTGACTTGGGGACAGGGGGCGCAGATACGCAGTATTTT TRBJ2-3 . TRBD1 TRBV28
CSARGLYTEAFF TGCAGTGCCCGAGGCCTCTACACTGAAGCTTTCTTT TRBJ1-1 . . TRBV20-1
CASRRADRMNTEAFF TGTGCCAGCAGACGGGCGGACAGAATGAACACTGAAGCTTTCTTT TRBJ1-1 . . TRBV6-5
CASSIDLEESAFF TGTGCCAGTAGTATAGATCTGGAGGAGTCGGCTTTCTTC TRBJ2-1 few . TRBV19
CASTSGNTGGNQPQHF TGTGCCAGCACCTCGGGAAACACCGGAGGAAATCAGCCCCAGCATTTT TRBJ1-5 few . TRBV28
CASGIPGRDTQYF TGTGCCAGCGGGATCCCGGGTCGGGATACGCAGTATTTT TRBJ2-3 many . TRBV7-9
CASSLVQRGLETQYF TGTGCCAGCAGCTTGGTGCAGCGGGGGTTGGAGACCCAGTACTTC TRBJ2-5 . TRBD2 TRBV5-4
CASSQVGSGGLGELFF TGTGCCAGCAGCCAAGTTGGTAGCGGGGGCCTCGGGGAGCTGTTTTTT TRBJ2-2 few TRBD2 TRBV3-1
CSARGSEGAGTEAFF TGCAGTGCTAGAGGGTCGGAGGGGGCGGGAACTGAAGCTTTCTTT TRBJ1-1 . TRBD1 TRBV20-1
CASSPSQENYGYTF TGTGCCAGCAGCCCTTCCCAGGAGAACTATGGCTACACCTTC TRBJ1-2 . . TRBV14
CASSTDRDQPQHF TGTGCCAGCAGTACCGACAGGGATCAGCCCCAGCATTTT TRBJ1-5 many TRBD1 TRBV2
CATSSDRGAQTQYF TGTGCCACCAGCAGCGACAGGGGAGCTCAGACCCAGTACTTC TRBJ2-5 many TRBD1 TRBV15
CASSLDRTDTQYF TGTGCCAGCAGCTTAGACAGGACAGATACGCAGTATTTT TRBJ2-3 many . TRBV7-2